These 25 T cell receptor beta chains were all obtained from the same sample, sequenced in a study of control samples from healthy donors and cancer patients (TCRdb year 2020). Receptors were amplified or captured by the immunoSEQ multiplex PCR assay. Here the immuneACCESS table is served through TCRdb, limited to in-frame sequences with V and J called. Missing clones are a known gap in these copies; in checked studies unresolved V genes cover under half, and the rest lacks a known reason. This sample has about 94,000 clones in its table, and about nine tenths of those were observed once. The top ten clones comprise over 3% of the sample. Source material: blood. The receptor set was obtained from a young woman in good health.

The V call is TRBV5-4, the J call TRBJ1-1, with 8 nucleotides matching TRBD1. CDR3 length: 15 residues. The V gene's germline CDR1 is SGHNT and CDR2 YYREEE (reference sequence). V was pared by 4 bases and J by 3 bases, with 8 bases of the junction left unmatched. The CDR3 here is CASSPTGAVDTEAFF. The DNA for the CDR3 is TGTGCCAGCAGCCCGACAGGGGCTGTGGACACTGAAGCTTTCTTT.

This chain links TRBV2 with TRBJ2-2; D tentatively fits TRBD1 or TRBD2 (5 bases each). This CDR3 has 14 residues. V was trimmed by 3 bases and J by 8 bases, leaving 13 bases between them. Germline V gene lookup returns CDR1 SNHLY and CDR2 FYNNEI. The CDR3, as DNA: TGTGCCAGCAGTGAGAGAGAGGGGAAGGGGGAGCTGTTTTTT. Its protein is CASSEREGKGELFF.

The chain combines TRBV19 with TRBJ1-1; D possibly corresponds to TRBD1 (6 bases). This CDR3 is 18 amino acids long. V was shortened by 4 bases and J by 4 bases, with 25 bases between the two germline ends. Germline assignment: CDR1 LNHDA and CDR2 SQIVND (reference sequence). The CDR3 region has the DNA TGTGCCAGTAGTACCGCCCCTGGACAGATCCTATGGTCCACTGAAGCTTTCTTT. It encodes CASSTAPGQILWSTEAFF.

The CDR3 DNA is TGTGCCAGCAGCCGGGACAATGGTCAGGGCTACACCTTC. It is translated as CASSRDNGQGYTF. The rearrangement uses TRBV3-1 (or the pseudogene TRBV3-2) and TRBJ1-2, with D perhaps matching TRBD1 (6 bases). Trimming took off 4 bases at V and 8 bases at J, with 14 bases between the two ends. The length of the CDR3 is 13 residues. CDR1 and CDR2 (germline): LGHDT, YNNKEL (reference sequence).

As DNA, the CDR3 is TGTGCCAGCAGTCCCGGAGCTTTCTTT. Translated: CASSPGAFF. The chain combines TRBV25-1 with TRBJ1-1; D unclear. The CDR3 sequence is 9 residues long. Germline V gives CDR1 MGHDK, CDR2 SYGVNS. V was cut by 5 bases and J by 10 bases, with 5 bases left in between.

The chain links TRBV13 to TRBJ2-7, with 8 nucleotides matching TRBD1. V gave up 3 bases and J gave up 1 base; unmatched junction bases: 5. The germline V gene encodes CDR1 PRHDT and CDR2 FYEKMQ (reference sequence). This CDR3 comprises 15 residues. CDR3: CASSFPGGQSYEQYF. For the CDR3, the DNA is TGTGCCAGCAGCTTTCCAGGGGGCCAGTCCTACGAGCAGTACTTC.

This clone was observed once. The chain carries TRBV7-8 and TRBJ1-2; no clear D gene. V was clipped by 5 bases and J by 7 bases, with 17 bases between them. Germline V gene data show CDR1 as SGHVS and CDR2 as FQNEAQ. This CDR3 is 14 amino acids long. The CDR3 spells CASSPGGEVVGYTF. The CDR3 bases are TGTGCCAGCAGCCCAGGAGGCGAGGTGGTTGGCTACACCTTC.

The chain links TRBV12-3 or TRBV12-4 to TRBJ1-1, with no clear D. The length of the CDR3 is 13 residues. V lost 6 bases and J 3 bases, leaving 11 bases between the germline ends. The DNA for the CDR3 is TGTGCCAGCAGCACCTTGGCTCACACTGAAGCTTTCTTT. This encodes CASSTLAHTEAFF.

This chain connects TRBV7-2 to TRBJ2-7, with D perhaps matching TRBD1 (5 bases). The CDR3 is made up of 14 amino acids. V lost 8 bases, J lost 4 bases, and 18 bases lay in between. Germline CDR1 reads SGHTA; CDR2 reads FQGNSA. CDR3 region: CASGQEASKYEQYF. The CDR3 bases are TGTGCCAGCGGACAAGAAGCATCTAAGTACGAGCAGTACTTC.

CDR3 region: CSVDTRDRASGNTIYF. DNA for the CDR3: TGCAGCGTTGATACCCGGGACAGGGCCTCTGGAAACACCATATATTTT. The chain carries TRBV29-1 and TRBJ1-3, with 9 nucleotides matching TRBD1. The CDR3 sequence is 16 residues long. The germline V gene has CDR1 SQVTM and CDR2 ANQGSEA. The V gene end was trimmed by 3 bases and the J gene end by 0 bases; junction bases not matched to a gene: 6.

V is TRBV7-9 and J is TRBJ1-1; unclear D gene. V shed 0 bases and J shed 6 bases, with 8 bases lying between them. Germline V gene lookup returns CDR1 SEHNR and CDR2 FQNEAQ (reference sequence). The CDR3 totals 13 residues. The CDR3, as DNA: TGTGCCAGCAGCTTAGCTGGGTTCGCTGAAGCTTTCTTT. Translation gives CASSLAGFAEAFF.

Concerning this clone: Other DNA variants within this sample encode the same CDR3. The chain has TRBV19 and TRBJ1-1; D call uncertain. This CDR3 region has 12 residues. Trimming cost V 2 bases and J 0 bases, with 1 base left between them. The V gene's germline CDR1 is LNHDA and CDR2 SQIVND (reference sequence). The CDR3 here is CASSILNTEAFF. The CDR3 nucleotides are TGTGCCAGTAGTATACTGAACACTGAAGCTTTCTTT.

The chain recombines TRBV3-1 (or the pseudogene TRBV3-2) with TRBJ1-6, with a possible D match to TRBD1 (5 bases). CDR3 length: 15 amino acids. From germline, CDR1 is LGHDT and CDR2 YNNKEL (reference sequence). V lost 2 bases to trimming and J lost 5 bases, with 10 bases between them. CDR3 in amino acids: CASSQSGTNNSPLHF. In nucleotides, the CDR3 is TGTGCCAGCAGCCAAAGCGGGACCAATAATTCACCCCTCCACTTT.

Only a few counts were recorded for this clone. The V and J genes are TRBV7-6 and TRBJ1-5; no reliable D call. CDR1 SGHVS and CDR2 FNYEAQ come from the germline V gene. V lost 1 base, J lost 5 bases, and 12 bases lay in between. The CDR3 extends over 15 amino acids. CDR3 residues: CASSLEAGGHQPQHF. DNA of the CDR3: TGTGCCAGCAGCTTAGAGGCAGGAGGACATCAGCCCCAGCATTTT.

This clone has only a few counts. This rearrangement joins TRBV3-1 (or the pseudogene TRBV3-2) to TRBJ1-1; 9 bases map to TRBD1. The V and J ends lost 1 base and 5 bases, in that order; junction bases with no gene match: 5. The germline V gene has CDR1 LGHDT and CDR2 YNNKEL (reference sequence). This CDR3 has 15 amino acids. CDR3 DNA: TGTGCCAGCAGCCAAGGTGGGACAGGGTCAACTGAAGCTTTCTTT. Protein product: CASSQGGTGSTEAFF.

The genes are TRBV4-1 and TRBJ2-5, with 8 positions matching TRBD2. The DNA end is a closer match to TRBJ2-7, so the J assignment may be wrong. CDR1 and CDR2 from the germline V gene are MGHRA and YSYEKL. The CDR3 runs to 16 residues. The CDR3, as DNA: TGCGCCAGCAGCCGAATAGCGGGGCAAAGCTCCTACGAGCAGTACTTC. Translating gives CASSRIAGQSSYEQYF.

This rearrangement joins TRBV5-4 to TRBJ2-7; the match to TRBD1 covers 8 bases. From germline, CDR1 is SGHNT and CDR2 YYREEE (reference sequence). This CDR3 comprises 16 residues. Losses at the gene ends were 4 bases for V and 2 bases for J; bases not matched to a gene: 11. The CDR3 nucleotides read TGTGCCAGCAGCGTTTCCGGGACAGGACTTCCCTACGAGCAGTACTTC. Protein product: CASSVSGTGLPYEQYF.

V is TRBV27 and J is TRBJ1-1; D unclear. Germline lookup yields CDR1 MNHEY and CDR2 SMNVEV (reference sequence). V lost 2 bases and J lost 3, with 13 bases in between. This CDR3 contains 15 residues. This CDR3 reads CASSLAVGDYTEAFF. In DNA, the CDR3 is TGTGCCAGCAGTTTAGCGGTCGGGGATTACACTGAAGCTTTCTTT.

This clone was seen a single time. J is TRBJ2-5 and V is TRBV9; D uncertain. Trimming left V 0 bases short and J 4 bases short, with 13 bases between. The CDR3 spans 15 residues. Germline V gene sequence: CDR1 SGDLS, CDR2 YYNGEE. The CDR3, as DNA: TGTGCCAGCAGCGTAGCCGGGTCCCTCTTAGAGACCCAGTACTTC. This codes for CASSVAGSLLETQYF.

This clone was counted a single time. The chain couples TRBV5-4 to TRBJ2-2, with no clear D. CDR3 length: 13 residues. V lost 0 bases and J lost 5, with 5 bases in between. Germline V gene lookup returns CDR1 SGHNT and CDR2 YYREEE (reference sequence). In DNA, the CDR3 is TGTGCCAGCAGCTTGGGCGGTACCGGGGAGCTGTTTTTT. This translates into CASSLGGTGELFF.

J is TRBJ2-2 and V is TRBV7-3; 7 bases are a match to TRBD2. Germline V gives CDR1 SGHTA, CDR2 FQGTGA. Trimming removed 5 bases from V and 0 bases from J; junction bases left unmatched: 0. The length of the CDR3 is 14 residues. The CDR3 sequence: CASSGGANTGELFF. The DNA for the CDR3 is TGTGCCAGCAGCGGGGGGGCGAACACCGGGGAGCTGTTTTTT.

The chain employs TRBV5-1 and TRBJ1-2; D gene unclear. Germline CDR1 is SGHRS and CDR2 is YFSETQ. V shed 1 base and J shed 1 base, with 11 bases lying between them. The CDR3 is made up of 15 amino acids. The CDR3, as DNA: TGCGCCAGCAGCTTGTCCCACGGCAATAACTATGGCTACACCTTC. As protein: CASSLSHGNNYGYTF.

This rearrangement joins TRBV10-3 to TRBJ1-1; no clear D gene. The V gene lost 0 bases and the J gene lost 6 bases, with 11 bases spanning the gap. This CDR3 is built from 14 residues. CDR1 and CDR2 from the germline V gene are ENHRY and SYGVKD. The CDR3 sequence is CAISESGVGAEAFF. The CDR3 DNA reads TGTGCCATCAGTGAGTCCGGGGTGGGCGCTGAAGCTTTCTTT.

The chain couples TRBV4-1 to TRBJ2-2; TRBD2 agrees at 10 bases. The CDR3 runs 15 residues. Germline values: CDR1 MGHRA, CDR2 YSYEKL. After removal of 5 bases from V and 7 bases from J, the junction contained 7 bases not matched to a gene. The CDR3 DNA reads as TGCGCCAGCAGCTTAAGCGGGGGGGCCGTCGGGGAGCTGTTTTTT. Translation gives CASSLSGGAVGELFF.

The chain employs TRBV5-4 and TRBJ1-4; D not resolved. The CDR3 sequence is 18 residues long. The V gene lost 4 bases and the J gene lost 3 bases, with 22 bases spanning the gap. Germline V gene data show CDR1 as SGHNT and CDR2 as YYREEE (reference sequence). This chain's CDR3 is CASSVSSLLSPSNEKLFF. CDR3 nucleotides: TGTGCCAGCAGCGTGTCTTCCCTTCTATCCCCTTCTAATGAAAAACTGTTTTTT.